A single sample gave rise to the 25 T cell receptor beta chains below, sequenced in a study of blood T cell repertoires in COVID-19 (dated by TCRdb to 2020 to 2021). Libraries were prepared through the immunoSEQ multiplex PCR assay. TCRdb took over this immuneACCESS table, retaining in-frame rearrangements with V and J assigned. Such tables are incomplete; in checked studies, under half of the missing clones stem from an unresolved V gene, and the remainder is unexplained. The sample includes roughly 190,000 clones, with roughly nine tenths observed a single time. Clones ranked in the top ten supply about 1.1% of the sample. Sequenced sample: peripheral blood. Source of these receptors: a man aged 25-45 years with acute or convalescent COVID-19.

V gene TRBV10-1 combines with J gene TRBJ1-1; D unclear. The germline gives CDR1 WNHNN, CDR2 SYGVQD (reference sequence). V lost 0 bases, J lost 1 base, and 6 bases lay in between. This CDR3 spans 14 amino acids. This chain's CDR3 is CASSESSGNTEAFF. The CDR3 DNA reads TGCGCCAGCAGTGAGTCTAGTGGGAACACTGAAGCTTTCTTT.

CDR3 region: CASSPTGARETQYF. For the CDR3, the DNA is TGTGCCAGCAGTCCGACAGGGGCGCGGGAGACCCAGTACTTC. J is TRBJ2-5 and V is TRBV3-1 (or the pseudogene TRBV3-2); TRBD1 matches at 8 bases. The CDR3 extends over 14 amino acids. Per germline, CDR1 LGHDT and CDR2 YNNKEL (reference sequence). V lost 6 bases to trimming and J lost 5 bases; unmatched junction nucleotides: 8.

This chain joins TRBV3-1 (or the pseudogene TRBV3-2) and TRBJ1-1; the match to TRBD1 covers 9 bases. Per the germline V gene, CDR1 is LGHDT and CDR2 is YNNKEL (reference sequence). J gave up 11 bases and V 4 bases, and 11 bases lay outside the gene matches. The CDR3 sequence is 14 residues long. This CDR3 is CASSLNTGGGDAFF. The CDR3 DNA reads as TGTGCCAGCAGCCTTAATACAGGGGGCGGCGACGCTTTCTTT.

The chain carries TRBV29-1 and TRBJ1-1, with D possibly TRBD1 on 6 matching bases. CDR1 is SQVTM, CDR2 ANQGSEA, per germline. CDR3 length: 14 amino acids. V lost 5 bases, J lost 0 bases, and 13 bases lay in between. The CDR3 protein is CSVFIGQLNTEAFF. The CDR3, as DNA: TGCAGCGTTTTTATAGGACAGCTGAACACTGAAGCTTTCTTT.

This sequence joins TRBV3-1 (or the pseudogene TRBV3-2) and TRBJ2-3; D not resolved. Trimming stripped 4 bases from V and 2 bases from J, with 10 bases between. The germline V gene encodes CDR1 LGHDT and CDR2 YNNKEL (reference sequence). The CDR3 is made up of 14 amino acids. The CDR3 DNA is TGTGCCAGCAGCCGTAGTGCAACCACAGATACGCAGTATTTT. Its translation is CASSRSATTDTQYF.

The CDR3 sequence: CSASHRGWFEKLFF. The CDR3, as DNA: TGCAGTGCTAGTCACCGGGGATGGTTTGAAAAACTGTTTTTT. The V gene is TRBV20-1, the J gene TRBJ1-4, with D unresolved. V gave up 3 bases and J gave up 7 bases, with 15 bases separating them. CDR1 and CDR2 (germline): DFQATT, SNEGSKA (reference sequence). This CDR3 comprises 14 residues.

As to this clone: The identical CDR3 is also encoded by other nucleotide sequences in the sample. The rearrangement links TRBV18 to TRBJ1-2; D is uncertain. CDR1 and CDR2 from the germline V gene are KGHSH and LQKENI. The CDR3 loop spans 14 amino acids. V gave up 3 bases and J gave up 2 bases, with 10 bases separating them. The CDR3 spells CASSPVGRNYGYTF. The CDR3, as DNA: TGTGCCAGCTCACCGGTGGGCAGGAACTATGGCTACACCTTC.

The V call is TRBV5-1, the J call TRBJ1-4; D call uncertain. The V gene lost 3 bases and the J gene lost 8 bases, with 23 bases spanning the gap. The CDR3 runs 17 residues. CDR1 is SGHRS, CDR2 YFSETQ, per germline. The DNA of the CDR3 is TGCGCCAGCAGCTCCCAACCCCGTCGGAGGCCGGAGGAAAAACTGTTTTTT. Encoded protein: CASSSQPRRRPEEKLFF.

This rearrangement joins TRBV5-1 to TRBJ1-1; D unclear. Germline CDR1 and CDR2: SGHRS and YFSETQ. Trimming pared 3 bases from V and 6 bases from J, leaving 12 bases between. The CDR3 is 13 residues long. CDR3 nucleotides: TGCGCCAGCAGCTACGCCGGGGAGTCTGAAGCTTTCTTT. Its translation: CASSYAGESEAFF. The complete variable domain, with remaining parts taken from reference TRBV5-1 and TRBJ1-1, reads KAGVTQTPRYLIKTRGQQVTLSCSPISGHRSVSWYQQTPGQGLQFLFEYFSETQRNKGNFPGRFSGRQFSNSRSEMNVSTLELGDSALYLCASSYAGESEAFFGQGTRLTVV.

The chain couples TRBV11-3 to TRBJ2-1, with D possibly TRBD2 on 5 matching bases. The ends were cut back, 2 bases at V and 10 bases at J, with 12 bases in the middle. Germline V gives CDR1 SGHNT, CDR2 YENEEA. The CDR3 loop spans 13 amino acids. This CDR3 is CASSLSSSREQFF. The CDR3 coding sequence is TGTGCCAGCAGCTTAAGCTCTAGCAGGGAGCAGTTCTTC.

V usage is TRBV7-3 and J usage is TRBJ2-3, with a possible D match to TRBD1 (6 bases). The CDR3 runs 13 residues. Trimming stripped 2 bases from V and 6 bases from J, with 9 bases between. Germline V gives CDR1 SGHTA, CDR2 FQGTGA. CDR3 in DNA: TGTGCCAGCAGCTTATCAGGGGACGATACGCAGTATTTT. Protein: CASSLSGDDTQYF.

In nucleotides, the CDR3 is TGTGCCAGCAGTTTTAGCTCCTTCGTGGGTTGGTTCTTC. This gives the protein CASSFSSFVGWFF. The chain employs TRBV6-5 and TRBJ2-1; unclear D gene. V was trimmed by 4 bases and J by 15 bases, leaving 19 bases between them. The germline gives CDR1 MNHEY, CDR2 SVGAGI. The CDR3 length is 13 residues.

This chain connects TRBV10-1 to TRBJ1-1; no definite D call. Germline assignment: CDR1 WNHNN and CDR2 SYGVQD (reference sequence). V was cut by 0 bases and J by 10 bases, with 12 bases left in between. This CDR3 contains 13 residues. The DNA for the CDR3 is TGCGCCAGCAGTGAGTCCCAGCGCGATCGAGCTTTCTTT. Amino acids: CASSESQRDRAFF.

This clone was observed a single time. The CDR3 region is CASSLQGAGLHEQYF. CDR3 bases: TGTGCCAGCAGCCTCCAAGGGGCAGGGCTTCACGAGCAGTACTTC. The rearrangement links TRBV11-3 to TRBJ2-7; TRBD1 might be the D (5 bases). Germline V gives CDR1 SGHNT, CDR2 YENEEA. Trimming took off 5 bases at V and 5 bases at J, with 19 bases between the two ends. The CDR3 runs to 15 residues.

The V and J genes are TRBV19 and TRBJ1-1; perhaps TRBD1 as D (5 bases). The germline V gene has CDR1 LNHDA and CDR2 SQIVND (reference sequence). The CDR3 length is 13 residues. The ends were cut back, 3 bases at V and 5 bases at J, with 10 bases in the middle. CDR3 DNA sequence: TGTGCCAGTAGTATTTCAGGGCGAACTGAAGCTTTCTTT. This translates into CASSISGRTEAFF.

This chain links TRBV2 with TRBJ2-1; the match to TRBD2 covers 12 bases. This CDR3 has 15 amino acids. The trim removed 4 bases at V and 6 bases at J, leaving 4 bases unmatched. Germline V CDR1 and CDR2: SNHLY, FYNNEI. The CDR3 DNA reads TGTGCCAGCAGTGTGCCTAGCGGGAGGGTCAATGAGCAGTTCTTC. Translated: CASSVPSGRVNEQFF.

CDR3 region: CASSLNLGAANYGYTF. In nucleotides, the CDR3 is TGCGCCAGCAGCTTGAATTTGGGGGCTGCTAACTATGGCTACACCTTC. The chain links TRBV5-1 to TRBJ1-2, with D tentatively TRBD1 (6 bases). The V end was cut by 1 base, the J end by 0 bases, with 13 bases between. This CDR3 has 16 amino acids. Germline-derived CDR1 and CDR2 are SGHRS and YFSETQ.

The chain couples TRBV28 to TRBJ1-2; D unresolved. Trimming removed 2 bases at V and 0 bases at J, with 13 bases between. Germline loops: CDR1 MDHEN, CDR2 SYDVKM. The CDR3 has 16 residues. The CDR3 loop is CASSLPPPYTNYGYTF. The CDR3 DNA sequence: TGTGCCAGCAGTTTACCCCCCCCGTATACTAACTATGGCTACACCTTC.

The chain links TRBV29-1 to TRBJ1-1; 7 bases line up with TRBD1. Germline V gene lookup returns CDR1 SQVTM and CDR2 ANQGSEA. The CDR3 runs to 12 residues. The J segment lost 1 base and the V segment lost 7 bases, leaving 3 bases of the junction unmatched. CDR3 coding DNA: TGCAGCGCCGGACAGGAGAACACTGAAGCTTTCTTT. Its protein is CSAGQENTEAFF. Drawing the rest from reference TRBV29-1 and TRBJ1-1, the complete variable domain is SAVISQKPSRDICQRGTSLTIQCQVDSQVTMMFWYRQQPGQSLTLIATANQGSEATYESGFVIDKFPISRPNLTFSTLTVSNMSPEDSSIYLCSAGQENTEAFFGQGTRLTVV.

CDR3 loop: CASSPGQFNQPQHF. CDR3 bases: TGCGCCAGCAGCCCAGGACAGTTTAATCAGCCCCAGCATTTT. The V and J genes are TRBV10-2 and TRBJ1-5; D is perhaps TRBD1 (6 bases). The CDR3 has 14 residues. Trimming pared 6 bases from V and 4 bases from J, leaving 13 bases between. The V gene's germline CDR1 is WSHSY and CDR2 SAAADI.

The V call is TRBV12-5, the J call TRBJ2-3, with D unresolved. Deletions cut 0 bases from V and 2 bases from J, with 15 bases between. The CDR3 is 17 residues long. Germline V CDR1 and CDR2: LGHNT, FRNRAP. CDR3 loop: CASGLVLLTQATDTQYF. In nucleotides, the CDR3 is TGTGCTAGTGGTTTGGTACTCTTGACACAAGCCACAGATACGCAGTATTTT.

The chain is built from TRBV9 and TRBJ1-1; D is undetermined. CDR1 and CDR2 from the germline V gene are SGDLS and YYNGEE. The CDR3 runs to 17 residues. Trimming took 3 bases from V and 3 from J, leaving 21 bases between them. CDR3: CASSATPMGVVDTEAFF. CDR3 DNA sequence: TGTGCCAGCAGCGCCACCCCAATGGGAGTCGTGGACACTGAAGCTTTCTTT. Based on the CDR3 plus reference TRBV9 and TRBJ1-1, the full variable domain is DSGVTQTPKHLITATGQRVTLRCSPRSGDLSVYWYQQSLDQGLQFLIQYYNGEERAKGNILERFSAQQFPDLHSELNLSSLELGDSALYFCASSATPMGVVDTEAFFGQGTRLTVV.

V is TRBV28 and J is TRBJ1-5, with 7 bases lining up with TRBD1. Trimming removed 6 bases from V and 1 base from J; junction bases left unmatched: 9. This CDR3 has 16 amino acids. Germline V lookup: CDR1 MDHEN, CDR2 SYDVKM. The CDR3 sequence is CASRDSGGRSNQPQHF. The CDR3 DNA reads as TGTGCCAGCAGGGATTCAGGGGGGCGAAGCAATCAGCCCCAGCATTTT.

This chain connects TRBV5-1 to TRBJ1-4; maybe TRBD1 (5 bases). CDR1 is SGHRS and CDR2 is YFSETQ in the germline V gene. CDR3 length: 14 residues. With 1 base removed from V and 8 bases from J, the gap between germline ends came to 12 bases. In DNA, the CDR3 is TGCGCCAGCAGCTTGATGCAGGGCGGCGAAAAACTGTTTTTT. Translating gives CASSLMQGGEKLFF.

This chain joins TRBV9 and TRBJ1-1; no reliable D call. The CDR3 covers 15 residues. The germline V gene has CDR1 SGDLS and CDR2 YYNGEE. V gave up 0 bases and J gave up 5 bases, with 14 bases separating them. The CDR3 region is CASSVGGGDLTEAFF. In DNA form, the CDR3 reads TGTGCCAGCAGCGTAGGTGGCGGGGATCTGACTGAAGCTTTCTTT.